A single sample is the source of the 30 T cell receptor beta chains below, sequenced in a study of blood T cells in healthy people across ages. Primed by a sample-barcoded 5' primer and a J-beta primer mix, a second PCR proceeded for about 6 to 12 cycles. TCRdb ran MiXCR on the 5' RACE reads and lists one entry per CDR3 protein. The sample lists about 780,000 distinct CDR3 sequences, less than 60% occurring once. Source material: blood. The receptors were gathered from a man older than 75 in good health.

The V gene is TRBV5-1, the J gene TRBJ2-7; 11 bases are a match to TRBD1. The germline V gene encodes CDR1 SGHRS and CDR2 YFSETQ. V shed 5 bases, J shed 3 bases, and the junction held 4 bases outside the gene matches. The CDR3 has 14 amino acids. CDR3 coding DNA: TGCGCCAGCAGACCGGGACAGGGGGGCTACGAGCAGTACTTC. This codes for CASRPGQGGYEQYF.

In this sample, this clonotype turned up a few times. The chain employs TRBV20-1 and TRBJ2-7; D not resolved. The CDR3 has 13 amino acids. Trimming shortened V by 2 bases and J by 3 bases, and 11 bases separated the two germline ends. Germline loops: CDR1 DFQATT, CDR2 SNEGSKA (reference sequence). The CDR3 loop reads CSARPPVLYEQYF. As DNA, the CDR3 is TGCAGTGCTAGACCCCCGGTACTCTACGAGCAGTACTTC.

This clonotype came up a few times. This sequence joins TRBV6-2 or TRBV6-3 and TRBJ2-5; 8 nucleotides line up with TRBD1. Germline-derived CDR1 and CDR2 are MNHEY and SVGEGT. This CDR3 has 11 amino acids. V lost 4 bases, J lost 13 bases, and 5 bases stayed unmatched. The CDR3 DNA is TGTGCCAGCAGTTTCCCGGGACAGGCGTACTTC. Encoded protein: CASSFPGQAYF.

As concerns this clonotype: Germline and junction disagree at one end, which may indicate a read error. The CDR3 DNA reads as TGTGGCTGGAGGGCCGGCCTCACCCCAAGCGTGCAGTACTTC. It specifies CGWRAGLTPSVQYF. The chain is built from TRBV30 and TRBJ2-7; weak D call: TRBD2 (6 bases). The CDR3 extends over 14 amino acids. Per germline, CDR1 GTSNPN and CDR2 SVGIG (reference sequence). Full variable domain (rest looked up from reference TRBV30 and TRBJ2-7): SQTIHQWPATLVQPVGSPLSLECTVEGTSNPNLYWYRQAAGRGLQLLFYSVGIGQISSEVPQNLSASRPQDRQFILSSKKLLLSDSGFYLCGWRAGLTPSVQYFGPGTRLTVT.

The chain joins TRBV12-3 or TRBV12-4 to TRBJ1-1; maybe TRBD1 (5 bases). V lost 3 bases, J lost 1 base, and 12 bases lay in between. The CDR3 runs 15 residues. Here the CDR3 reads CASSLFGGSNTEAFF. DNA for the CDR3: TGTGCCAGCAGTTTGTTTGGGGGTTCGAACACTGAAGCTTTCTTT.

This clonotype has a handful of counts. The DNA for the CDR3 is TGTGCCAGCAGGGGGGGACTAGCGGCCTACAATGAGCAGTTCTTC. Protein: CASRGGLAAYNEQFF. This sequence joins TRBV6-5 and TRBJ2-1, with 11 bases matching TRBD2. The CDR3 spans 15 residues. V trimming: 6 bases; J trimming: 2 bases; junction bases outside the gene matches: 3. Germline assignment: CDR1 MNHEY and CDR2 SVGAGI.

This chain joins TRBV20-1 and TRBJ2-5; D may be TRBD1 (6 bases). The CDR3 extends over 13 amino acids. Per the germline V gene, CDR1 is DFQATT and CDR2 is SNEGSKA (reference sequence). The CDR3, as DNA: TGCAGCCGTGCTGGCCAGGGGCAAGAGACCCAGTACTTC. It is translated as CSRAGQGQETQYF.

This clonotype has more than one count but fewer than ten. V is TRBV29-1 and J is TRBJ2-4; no clear D gene. In germline, CDR1 is SQVTM, CDR2 ANQGSEA. There are 13 residues in the CDR3. V dropped 1 base and J dropped 1 base, with 5 bases sitting between them. The CDR3 reads CSVEGTAKNIQYF. The CDR3 DNA reads TGCAGCGTTGAAGGAACGGCCAAAAACATTCAGTACTTC.

This clonotype was detected only a few times. CDR3 amino acids: CATSRGGQGANTQYF. Written as DNA, the CDR3 is TGTGCCACCAGCAGAGGCGGACAGGGGGCAAATACGCAGTATTTT. V and J are TRBV15 and TRBJ2-3, with TRBD1 matching over 11 bases. Losses at the gene ends were 1 base for V and 7 bases for J; bases not matched to a gene: 4. The CDR3 is 15 amino acids. In germline, CDR1 is LNHNV, CDR2 YYDKDF (reference sequence).

The chain uses TRBV11-1 and TRBJ2-1, with TRBD2 matching over 9 bases. CDR1 SGHAT and CDR2 FQDESV come from the germline V gene (reference sequence). V dropped 3 bases and J dropped 8; count of bases not matched to a gene: 8. The CDR3 extends over 15 amino acids. Here the CDR3 reads CASSFGGRGWDEQFF. The CDR3 nucleotides read TGTGCCAGCAGCTTTGGCGGGAGGGGGTGGGATGAGCAGTTCTTC.

In DNA, the CDR3 is TGTGCCAGCAGTTCCCCTTTCCTACTATCTAGCACAGATACGCAGTATTTT. Translation gives CASSSPFLLSSTDTQYF. The chain carries TRBV28 and TRBJ2-3, with D unclear. This CDR3 has 17 residues. The ends were cut back, 4 bases at V and 0 bases at J, with 17 bases in the middle. The germline V gene has CDR1 MDHEN and CDR2 SYDVKM.

The V and J genes are TRBV20-1 and TRBJ2-5, with no clear D. CDR3 length: 14 residues. Between the trimmed V and J ends, which lost 0 bases and 3 bases, there was a span of 11 bases. The germline V gene encodes CDR1 DFQATT and CDR2 SNEGSKA (reference sequence). CDR3 amino acids: CSARDWRGEETQYF. The DNA for the CDR3 is TGCAGTGCTAGAGATTGGAGAGGAGAAGAGACCCAGTACTTC.

This clonotype was seen more than once but under ten times. The chain couples TRBV7-2 to TRBJ2-1, with TRBD2 identical over 8 bases. J gave up 5 bases and V 6 bases, and 6 bases lay outside the gene matches. This CDR3 region has 14 residues. Germline V gene data show CDR1 as SGHTA and CDR2 as FQGNSA. The CDR3 region has the DNA TGTGCCAGCAGTGGGGTTAGCGGGGACAATGAGCAGTTCTTC. Translation gives CASSGVSGDNEQFF.

J is TRBJ1-2 and V is TRBV7-9, with no clear D. Per the germline V gene, CDR1 is SEHNR and CDR2 is FQNEAQ (reference sequence). This CDR3 is 16 amino acids long. Between the trimmed V and J ends, which lost 1 base and 4 bases, there was a span of 16 bases. CDR3 region: CASSLVGGRRLYGYTF. The CDR3 nucleotides read TGTGCCAGCAGCTTAGTGGGTGGTCGACGCCTCTATGGCTACACCTTC.

CDR3 in amino acids: CASSYPAARGSDTQYF. Written as DNA, the CDR3 is TGTGCCAGCAGTTACCCCGCTGCGAGGGGCTCAGATACGCAGTATTTT. The chain is built from TRBV6-2 or TRBV6-3 and TRBJ2-3, with D perhaps assigned TRBD1 or TRBD2 (5 bases each). Germline values: CDR1 MNHEY, CDR2 SVGEGT. The CDR3 contains 16 residues. Trimming cost V 2 bases and J 4 bases, with 16 bases left between them.

There are a few counts of this clonotype. The rearrangement joins TRBV2 to TRBJ2-1; 11 bases match TRBD2. V trimming: 8 bases; J trimming: 6 bases; junction bases outside the gene matches: 3. This CDR3 is built from 13 residues. Germline V gene data show CDR1 as SNHLY and CDR2 as FYNNEI. CDR3 protein: CASGTSGFNEQFF. The CDR3, as DNA: TGTGCCAGCGGGACTAGCGGCTTCAATGAGCAGTTCTTC.

This clonotype was counted only a few times. The chain joins TRBV20-1 to TRBJ2-5, with 10 bases aligning to TRBD1. Unmatched junction bases numbered 3, after V lost 0 bases and J lost 2 bases. The germline V gene encodes CDR1 DFQATT and CDR2 SNEGSKA (reference sequence). This CDR3 comprises 15 residues. Written as DNA, the CDR3 is TGCAGTGCTAGAGATGGGACAGGGGCTCAAGAGACCCAGTACTTC. This encodes CSARDGTGAQETQYF.

This clonotype was found a few times. The chain has TRBV29-1 and TRBJ2-1; D perhaps matches TRBD2 (5 bases). The CDR3 runs 13 residues. Germline-derived CDR1 and CDR2 are SQVTM and ANQGSEA. CDR3 DNA sequence: TGCAGGGCTGAGGGTTTGTCCTACAATGAGCAGTTCTTC. It translates to CRAEGLSYNEQFF.

Details on this clonotype: At one end, the junction sequence differs from germline, possibly due to a read error. The chain uses TRBV4-1 and TRBJ1-2, with 7 positions matching TRBD1. Germline V gives CDR1 MGHRA, CDR2 YSYEKL. The CDR3 runs to 15 residues. The CDR3 DNA follows: TGCGCCAGCAGCCCAAGACAGGGATCTAACTATGGTTACACCTTC. This sequence encodes CASSPRQGSNYGYTF.

This clonotype was counted a few times. V usage is TRBV20-1 and J usage is TRBJ2-1; TRBD2 matches at 9 bases. The V gene end was trimmed by 5 bases and the J gene end by 6 bases; junction bases not matched to a gene: 8. The V gene's germline CDR1 is DFQATT and CDR2 SNEGSKA (reference sequence). This CDR3 has 14 residues. The CDR3 reads CSASSGRQLNEQFF. The CDR3, as DNA: TGCAGTGCTTCAAGCGGGAGGCAACTCAATGAGCAGTTCTTC.

This clonotype was detected a few times. The chain combines TRBV20-1 with TRBJ2-3; the D gene is possibly TRBD2 (5 bases). The CDR3 is made up of 12 amino acids. From germline, CDR1 is DFQATT and CDR2 SNEGSKA (reference sequence). V dropped 4 bases and J dropped 2 bases, with 7 bases sitting between them. CDR3 DNA sequence: TGCAGTGCTACCGGACTCACAGATACGCAGTATTTT. Its protein is CSATGLTDTQYF.

This clonotype was found a few times. The chain combines TRBV28 with TRBJ2-6, with D perhaps matching TRBD1 or TRBD2 (5 bases each). Per germline, CDR1 MDHEN and CDR2 SYDVKM. V lost 6 bases and J 4 bases, leaving 13 bases between the germline ends. The CDR3 consists of 15 residues. CDR3: CASRLRGTGANVLTF. In nucleotides, the CDR3 is TGTGCCAGCAGGCTCCGGGGCACCGGGGCCAACGTCCTGACTTTC.

There are many counts of this clonotype. The chain couples TRBV24-1 to TRBJ2-1; TRBD2 agrees at 11 bases. Germline V lookup: CDR1 KGHDR, CDR2 SFDVKD. The CDR3 is made up of 17 amino acids. V lost 4 bases, J lost 9 bases, and 13 bases stayed unmatched. The CDR3 reads CATSDRPRLAGLSEQFF. In nucleotides, the CDR3 is TGTGCCACCAGTGACCGCCCCCGACTAGCGGGGCTAAGTGAGCAGTTCTTC.

The V and J genes are TRBV7-3 and TRBJ2-6; either TRBD1 or TRBD2 may fit D (5 bases each). Per germline, CDR1 SGHTA and CDR2 FQGTGA. V lost 5 bases, J lost 2 bases, and 10 bases lay in between. CDR3 length equals 15 residues. The CDR3 protein is CASSRGPAGANVLTF. CDR3 DNA sequence: TGTGCCAGCAGCCGGGGCCCCGCTGGGGCCAACGTCCTGACTTTC.

This clonotype was observed a few times. V and J are TRBV29-1 and TRBJ2-7; the D call may be TRBD1 or TRBD2 (5 bases each). Germline V gene data show CDR1 as SQVTM and CDR2 as ANQGSEA. The CDR3 has 14 amino acids. The V end lost 3 bases, the J end lost 0 bases, and 12 bases lay between the germline ends. Written as DNA, the CDR3 is TGCAGCGTTGACGCGAGGGGATCCTCCTACGAGCAGTACTTC. Translating it yields CSVDARGSSYEQYF.

This clonotype was found many times. V and J are TRBV5-1 and TRBJ2-1; 9 bases are shared with TRBD2. The junction had 6 bases not matched to a gene; V was cut back by 1 base and J by 7 bases. Germline V CDR1 and CDR2: SGHRS, YFSETQ. The CDR3 sequence is 15 residues long. The CDR3 is CASSLMAGGGNEQFF. The CDR3 DNA reads as TGCGCCAGCAGCTTGATGGCGGGAGGGGGTAATGAGCAGTTCTTC.

This rearrangement joins TRBV28 to TRBJ2-1; D possibly uses TRBD1 or TRBD2 (6 bases each). The V end lost 7 bases, the J end lost 15 bases, and 13 bases lay between the germline ends. Germline assignment: CDR1 MDHEN and CDR2 SYDVKM. CDR3 length equals 10 residues. The CDR3 DNA follows: TGTGCCAGCACCATCGGAGGGGGGTTCTTC. Encoded protein: CASTIGGGFF.

The V call is TRBV11-2, the J call TRBJ1-4; 7 bases map to TRBD1. Germline V gene sequence: CDR1 SGHAT, CDR2 FQNNGV. V shed 4 bases, J shed 1 base, and the junction held 0 bases outside the gene matches. This CDR3 comprises 14 residues. CDR3 coding DNA: TGTGCCAGCAGCTACAGGGGAACTAATGAAAAACTGTTTTTT. Translating it yields CASSYRGTNEKLFF.

The gene calls are TRBV3-1 and TRBJ1-4, with D possibly matching TRBD1 (5 bases). The CDR3 loop spans 15 amino acids. The V and J ends lost 0 bases and 6 bases respectively, with 11 bases between them. Germline CDR1 reads LGHDT; CDR2 reads YNNKEL (reference sequence). CDR3 DNA: TGTGCCAGCAGCCAAGACACCCGGGGGGATGAAAAACTGTTTTTT. Encoded protein: CASSQDTRGDEKLFF.

This clonotype has a handful of counts. The gene calls are TRBV20-1 and TRBJ2-6, with D tentatively TRBD1 (5 bases). Trimming pared 6 bases from V and 0 bases from J, leaving 15 bases between. The CDR3 runs to 16 residues. The V gene's germline CDR1 is DFQATT and CDR2 SNEGSKA (reference sequence). CDR3 protein: CSALRSGYSGANVLTF. The CDR3 bases are TGCAGTGCCTTACGGTCAGGGTACTCTGGGGCCAACGTCCTGACTTTC.